This T cell receptor beta chain emerged from a study of cytomegalovirus exposure and HLA in healthy donors. 60 Vbeta and 13 Jbeta primers were used in PCR. The assay was immunoSEQ multiplex PCR, and TCRdb's table has in-frame clones only and misses some. The repertoire holds 200,000 to 300,000 clones, with 82% as singletons. This CDR3 is 17 amino acids long. This chain connects TRBV21-1 to TRBJ2-3; the DNA was not used to check the table's D call, TRBD2. TRBV21-1 is listed as a pseudogene. The sample consisted of PBMCs. The source of this sequence is a woman in her forties in good health and CMV-seropositive. The CDR3: CASSLILAGARKYTQYF. The CDR3 DNA reads as TGTGCCAGCAGCCTCATACTAGCGGGGGCCCGAAAGTACACGCAGTATTTT.